This T cell receptor beta chain is drawn from a study of blood T cell repertoires in COVID-19. Across the study: The analysed material was cDNA or gDNA that came from T cells, B-cell-depleted T cells, or PBMCs.

Clones were read by immunoSEQ multiplex PCR, and TCRdb kept only the in-frame ones, dropping some. The sample lists 100,000 or so clones; over 80% were seen once. The ends lost 7 bases at V and 3 bases at J; junction bases unmatched: 7. This CDR3 has 15 amino acids. From germline, CDR1 is SNHLY and CDR2 FYNNEI. Source material: peripheral blood. This TCR came from a man aged 45-65 years with acute or convalescent COVID-19. The chain combines TRBV2 with TRBJ2-2; 8 bases line up with TRBD1. The DNA of the CDR3 is TGTGCCAGCACCGCCGGGACAGGCTACACCGGGGAGCTGTTTTTT. This codes for CASTAGTGYTGELFF. The entire variable domain, with the rest obtained from reference TRBV2 and TRBJ2-2, is as follows: EPEVTQTPSHQVTQMGQEVILRCVPISNHLYFYWYRQILGQKVEFLVSFYNNEISEKSEIFDDQFSVERPDGSNFTLKIRSTKLEDSAMYFCASTAGTGYTGELFFGEGSRLTVL.